Each of the 14 T cell receptor beta chains below was sequenced from the same sample in a study of PD-L1 blockade in urothelial cancer. Produced via immunoSEQ multiplex PCR; TCRdb's table is partial and in-frame only. The data hold about 45,000 clones, with more than 80% observed a single time. As to time point: peripheral blood 6 weeks after treatment start. The specimen comprised PBMCs, sampled around atezolizumab (anti-PD-L1) treatment. The receptors shown here come from a man aged 65-85 years with urothelial cancer.

This clone was found once. V is TRBV29-1 and J is TRBJ2-1; 9 bases agree with TRBD2. Losses at the gene ends were 7 bases for V and 7 bases for J; bases not matched to a gene: 11. The CDR3 consists of 14 residues. The germline CDR1 and CDR2 sequences are SQVTM and ANQGSEA. In nucleotides, the CDR3 is TGCAGCGCAAAGGGGCTAGCGGGACCTAATGAGCAGTTCTTC. Amino acid sequence: CSAKGLAGPNEQFF.

The V and J genes are TRBV4-1 and TRBJ2-7; D gene unclear. Germline V CDR1 and CDR2: MGHRA, YSYEKL. V was trimmed by 0 bases and J by 0 bases, leaving 15 bases between them. CDR3 size: 17 residues. CDR3 nucleotide sequence: TGCGCCAGCAGCCAAGATGATGGTCTACCTAGCTCCTACGAGCAGTACTTC. Amino acids: CASSQDDGLPSSYEQYF.

V is TRBV13 and J is TRBJ1-1; perhaps TRBD1 as D (5 bases). V lost 8 bases and J 4 bases, leaving 11 bases between the germline ends. The CDR3 extends over 12 amino acids. Per germline, CDR1 PRHDT and CDR2 FYEKMQ (reference sequence). CDR3 amino acids: CASFRVSTEAFF. The CDR3 nucleotides read TGTGCCAGCTTCAGGGTGAGCACTGAAGCTTTCTTT.

The J gene is TRBJ2-5, the V gene TRBV5-1, with D possibly TRBD1 on 5 matching bases. V lost 1 base and J lost 4, with 11 bases in between. CDR1 SGHRS and CDR2 YFSETQ come from the germline V gene. CDR3 length equals 14 residues. The DNA of the CDR3 is TGCGCCAGCAGCTTGCAGGGCGGTGCAGAGACCCAGTACTTC. Translating it yields CASSLQGGAETQYF.

This chain uses TRBV11-2 with TRBJ2-7; 11 nucleotides agree with TRBD2. Germline loops: CDR1 SGHAT, CDR2 FQNNGV. This CDR3 contains 17 residues. V was clipped by 2 bases and J by 1 base; unmatched bases: 7. In DNA form, the CDR3 reads TGTGCCAGCAGCTTAACCTTAGCGGGAGGGCCGTCCTACGAGCAGTACTTC. Translating gives CASSLTLAGGPSYEQYF.

CDR3 amino acids: CASNFRALTSMNTEAFF. CDR3 in DNA: TGTGCCAGTAACTTTAGAGCGCTAACTTCAATGAACACTGAAGCTTTCTTT. The gene calls are TRBV19 and TRBJ1-1; no clear D. Deletions cut 7 bases from V and 0 bases from J, with 21 bases between. The CDR3 is made up of 17 amino acids. Per germline, CDR1 LNHDA and CDR2 SQIVND (reference sequence).

The genes are TRBV11-2 and TRBJ2-1; a weak D match, TRBD2 (6 bases). Per the germline V gene, CDR1 is SGHAT and CDR2 is FQNNGV. V gave up 0 bases and J gave up 10 bases, with 19 bases separating them. The CDR3 totals 16 residues. The CDR3 spells CASSLDQGDGSYEQFF. The CDR3, as DNA: TGTGCCAGCAGCTTAGATCAGGGCGACGGGAGTTACGAGCAGTTCTTC.

The chain carries TRBV7-3 and TRBJ2-1, with 10 bases aligning to TRBD1. CDR3 length: 15 residues. Per the germline V gene, CDR1 is SGHTA and CDR2 is FQGTGA. With 6 bases clipped from V and 2 bases from J, the junction kept 4 bases outside the gene matches. DNA of the CDR3: TGTGCCAGCAGTTGGGACAGGGGACCCTACAATGAGCAGTTCTTC. It specifies CASSWDRGPYNEQFF.

This CDR3 reads CASSPDSGSAPVSYNEQFF. The CDR3 DNA reads TGCGCCAGCAGCCCTGATAGCGGGAGTGCCCCAGTCTCCTACAATGAGCAGTTCTTC. The rearrangement links TRBV5-1 to TRBJ2-1; 9 nucleotides match TRBD2. With V trimmed by 4 bases and J by 0 bases, 14 bases remained unmatched. CDR3 length equals 19 residues. Germline V lookup: CDR1 SGHRS, CDR2 YFSETQ.

The chain is built from TRBV5-1 and TRBJ2-1; TRBD2 aligns across 8 bases. This CDR3 spans 17 amino acids. The germline V gene encodes CDR1 SGHRS and CDR2 YFSETQ. V shed 1 base, J shed 6 bases, and the junction held 12 bases outside the gene matches. The DNA for the CDR3 is TGCGCCAGCAGCTTGCGGGGGGGCGGGGATACCTCCAATGAGCAGTTCTTC. Translation: CASSLRGGGDTSNEQFF. The entire variable domain, with the rest obtained from reference TRBV5-1 and TRBJ2-1, is as follows: KAGVTQTPRYLIKTRGQQVTLSCSPISGHRSVSWYQQTPGQGLQFLFEYFSETQRNKGNFPGRFSGRQFSNSRSEMNVSTLELGDSALYLCASSLRGGGDTSNEQFFGPGTRLTVL.

V is TRBV15 and J is TRBJ2-1; 9 positions match TRBD2. Germline V CDR1 and CDR2: LNHNV, YYDKDF (reference sequence). The J segment lost 8 bases and the V segment lost 5 bases, leaving 7 bases of the junction unmatched. The CDR3 totals 14 residues. The CDR3 spells CATSFLAGSHEQFF. The CDR3 nucleotides are TGTGCCACCAGCTTTCTAGCGGGATCCCATGAGCAGTTCTTC. Full variable domain (remainder filled in from reference TRBV15 and TRBJ2-1): DAMVIQNPRYQVTQFGKPVTLSCSQTLNHNVMYWYQQKSSQAPKLLFHYYDKDFNNEADTPDNFQSRRPNTSFCFLDIRSPGLGDTAMYLCATSFLAGSHEQFFGPGTRLTVL.

The chain carries TRBV7-8 and TRBJ2-3; D uncertain. The germline V gene encodes CDR1 SGHVS and CDR2 FQNEAQ. V lost 4 bases and J 1 base, leaving 15 bases between the germline ends. This CDR3 is 16 amino acids long. CDR3 loop: CASSSSTRKGTDTQYF. As DNA, the CDR3 is TGTGCCAGCAGCTCTTCGACACGAAAAGGCACAGATACGCAGTATTTT.

V and J are TRBV5-4 and TRBJ1-4; 7 bases match TRBD1. Looked up from germline, CDR1 is SGHNT and CDR2 is YYREEE (reference sequence). V trimming: 4 bases; J trimming: 4 bases; junction bases outside the gene matches: 4. CDR3 size: 14 residues. The CDR3 region is CASSRQGINEKLFF. The CDR3 nucleotides are TGTGCCAGCAGCCGACAGGGAATTAATGAAAAACTGTTTTTT.

CDR3 bases: TGTGCCAGTAGTATCCCGCTCCAGGGGGAAGCTTTCTTT. Amino acid sequence: CASSIPLQGEAFF. The V and J genes are TRBV19 and TRBJ1-1; the D gene is possibly TRBD1 (6 bases). Germline V gene lookup returns CDR1 LNHDA and CDR2 SQIVND (reference sequence). The V and J ends lost 3 bases and 8 bases respectively, with 13 bases between them. This CDR3 comprises 13 residues. Full variable domain (rest looked up from reference TRBV19 and TRBJ1-1): DGGITQSPKYLFRKEGQNVTLSCEQNLNHDAMYWYRQDPGQGLRLIYYSQIVNDFQKGDIAEGYSVSREKKESFPLTVTSAQKNPTAFYLCASSIPLQGEAFFGQGTRLTVV.